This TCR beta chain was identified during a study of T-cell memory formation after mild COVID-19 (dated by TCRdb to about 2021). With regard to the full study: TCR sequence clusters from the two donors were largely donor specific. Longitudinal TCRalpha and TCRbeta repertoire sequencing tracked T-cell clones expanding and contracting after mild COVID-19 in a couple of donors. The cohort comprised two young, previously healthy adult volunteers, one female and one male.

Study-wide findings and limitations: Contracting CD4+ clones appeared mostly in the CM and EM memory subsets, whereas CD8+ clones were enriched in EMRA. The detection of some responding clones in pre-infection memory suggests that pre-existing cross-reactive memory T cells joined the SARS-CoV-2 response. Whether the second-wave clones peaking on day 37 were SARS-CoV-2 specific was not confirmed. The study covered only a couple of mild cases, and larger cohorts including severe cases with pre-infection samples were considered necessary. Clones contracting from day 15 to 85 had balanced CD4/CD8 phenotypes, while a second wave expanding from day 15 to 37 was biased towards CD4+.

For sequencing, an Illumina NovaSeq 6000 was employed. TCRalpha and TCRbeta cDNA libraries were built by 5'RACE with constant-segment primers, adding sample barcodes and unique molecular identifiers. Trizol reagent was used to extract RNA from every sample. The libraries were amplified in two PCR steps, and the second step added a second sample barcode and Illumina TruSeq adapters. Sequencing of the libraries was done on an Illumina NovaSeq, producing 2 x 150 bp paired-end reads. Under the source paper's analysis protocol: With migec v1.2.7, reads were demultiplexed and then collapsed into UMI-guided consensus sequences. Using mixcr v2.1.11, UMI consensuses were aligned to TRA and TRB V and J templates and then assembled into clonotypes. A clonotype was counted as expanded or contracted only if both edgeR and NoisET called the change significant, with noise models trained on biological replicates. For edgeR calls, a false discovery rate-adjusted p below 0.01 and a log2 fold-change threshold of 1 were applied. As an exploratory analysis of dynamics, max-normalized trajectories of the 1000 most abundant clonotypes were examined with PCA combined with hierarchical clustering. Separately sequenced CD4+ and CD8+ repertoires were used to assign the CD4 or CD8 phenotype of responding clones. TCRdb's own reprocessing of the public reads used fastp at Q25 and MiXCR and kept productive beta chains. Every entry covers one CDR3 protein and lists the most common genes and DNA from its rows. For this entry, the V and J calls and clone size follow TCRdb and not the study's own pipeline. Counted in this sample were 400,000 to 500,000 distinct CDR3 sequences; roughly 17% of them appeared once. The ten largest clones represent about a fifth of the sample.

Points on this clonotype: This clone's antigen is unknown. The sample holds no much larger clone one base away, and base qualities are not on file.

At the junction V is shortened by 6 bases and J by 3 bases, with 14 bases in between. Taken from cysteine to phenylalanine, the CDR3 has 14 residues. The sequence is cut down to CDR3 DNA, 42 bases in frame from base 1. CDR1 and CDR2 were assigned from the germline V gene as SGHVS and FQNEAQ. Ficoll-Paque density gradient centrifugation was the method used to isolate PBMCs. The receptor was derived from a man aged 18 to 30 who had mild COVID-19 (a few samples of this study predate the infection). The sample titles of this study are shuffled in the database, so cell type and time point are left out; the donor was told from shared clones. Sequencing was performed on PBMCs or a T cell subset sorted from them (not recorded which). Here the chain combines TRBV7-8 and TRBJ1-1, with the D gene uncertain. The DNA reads TGTGCCAGCAGTTCCCAAGTGAGGGACACTGAAGCTTTCTTT. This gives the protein CASSSQVRDTEAFF.